This T cell receptor beta chain was captured by sequencing in a study of blood T cell repertoires in COVID-19. Study information: Samples of COVID-19 (acute and convalescent) were obtained from the United States, Italy and Spain.

In the study's own analysis: Amplification of reference gene primers was used by the study to estimate nucleated cell counts. Produced via immunoSEQ multiplex PCR; TCRdb's table is partial and in-frame only. V and J calls and clone size are those listed in that table; D and trimming were worked out from the DNA. The sample lists some 260,000 clones; roughly 80% were seen once. Enrollees, about 18 to 89 years old, lived in 25 or so US areas. V was clipped by 6 bases and J by 5 bases; unmatched bases: 4. The CDR3 sequence is 13 residues long. J is TRBJ2-1 and V is TRBV12-3 or TRBV12-4; TRBD1 agrees at 7 bases. This TCR came from a man aged 25-45 years with acute COVID-19. The sample was PBMCs or T cells enriched from blood (not recorded which). CDR3 coding DNA: TGTGCCAGCAGCGAACAGGGGAACAATGAGCAGTTCTTC. Its translation: CASSEQGNNEQFF.